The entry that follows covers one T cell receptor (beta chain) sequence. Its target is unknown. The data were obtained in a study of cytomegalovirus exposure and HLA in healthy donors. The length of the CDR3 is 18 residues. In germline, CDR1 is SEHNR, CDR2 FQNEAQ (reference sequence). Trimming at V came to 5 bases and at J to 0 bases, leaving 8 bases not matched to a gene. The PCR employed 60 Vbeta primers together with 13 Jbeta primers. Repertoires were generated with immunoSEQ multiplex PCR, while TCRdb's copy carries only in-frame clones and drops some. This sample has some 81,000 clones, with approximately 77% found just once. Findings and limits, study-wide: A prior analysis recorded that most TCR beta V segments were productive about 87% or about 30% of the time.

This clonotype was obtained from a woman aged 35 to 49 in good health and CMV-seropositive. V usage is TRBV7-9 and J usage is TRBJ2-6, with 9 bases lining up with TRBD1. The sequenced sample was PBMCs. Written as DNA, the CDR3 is TGTGCCAGCAGCCATACAGGGGGCGGAGACTCTGGGGCCAACGTCCTGACTTTC. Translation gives CASSHTGGGDSGANVLTF. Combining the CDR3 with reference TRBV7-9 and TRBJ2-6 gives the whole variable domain DTGVSQNPRHKITKRGQNVTFRCDPISEHNRLYWYRQTLGQGPEFLTYFQNEAQLEKSRLLSDRFSAERPKGSFSTLEIQRTEQGDSAMYLCASSHTGGGDSGANVLTFGAGSRLTVL.